Here is one T cell receptor (beta chain) with its context. Germline values: CDR1 SGDLS, CDR2 YYNGEE. V was trimmed by 0 bases and J by 6 bases, leaving 16 bases between them. The CDR3 runs 15 residues. Those who donated were healthy HIV-negative adults, with no recent acute infections or vaccinations reported. The data are from a study of shared clonotypes between healthy human individuals. Data came from immunoSEQ multiplex PCR; TCRdb stores just in-frame clones and leaves some out. The table lists roughly 1,100,000 clones, about 75% of them singletons, with around 1.5% in the top ten. The source material was memory CD4+ T cells sorted from blood. The subset here: CD45RA-negative fraction. This receptor was obtained from a man between 18 and 35 years old in good health. The chain is built from TRBV9 and TRBJ2-7; D is tentatively TRBD1 or TRBD2 (6 bases each). The CDR3 DNA reads TGTGCCAGCAGCGTAGGCGGAGGGGGAGAGGGCGAGCAGTACTTC. Protein sequence: CASSVGGGGEGEQYF.